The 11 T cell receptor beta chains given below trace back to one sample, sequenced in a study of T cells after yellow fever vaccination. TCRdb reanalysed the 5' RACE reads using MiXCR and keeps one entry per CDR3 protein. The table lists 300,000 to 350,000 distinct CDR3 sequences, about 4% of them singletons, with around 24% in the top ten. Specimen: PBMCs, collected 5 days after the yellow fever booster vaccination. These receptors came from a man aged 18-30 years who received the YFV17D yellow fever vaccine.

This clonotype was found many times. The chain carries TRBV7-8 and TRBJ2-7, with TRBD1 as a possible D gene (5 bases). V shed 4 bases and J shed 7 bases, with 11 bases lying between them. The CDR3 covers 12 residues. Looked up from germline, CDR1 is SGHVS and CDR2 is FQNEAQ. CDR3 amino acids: CASSSDMGEQYF. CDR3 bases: TGTGCCAGCAGCTCGGACATGGGAGAGCAGTACTTC.

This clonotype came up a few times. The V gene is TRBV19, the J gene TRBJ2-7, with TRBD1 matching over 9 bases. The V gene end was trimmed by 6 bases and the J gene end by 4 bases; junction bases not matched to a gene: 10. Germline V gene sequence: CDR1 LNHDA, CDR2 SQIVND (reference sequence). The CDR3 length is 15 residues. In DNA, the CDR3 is TGTGCCAGTAGCCCGGGGACAGGGAGTCTTTACGAGCAGTACGTC. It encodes CASSPGTGSLYEQYV.

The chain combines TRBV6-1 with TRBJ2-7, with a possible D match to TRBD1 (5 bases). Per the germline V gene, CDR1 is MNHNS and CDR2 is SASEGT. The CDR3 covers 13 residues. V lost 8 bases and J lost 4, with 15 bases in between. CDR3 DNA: TGTGCCAGCGGACGCCCAGGGCGTTACGAGCAGTACGTC. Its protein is CASGRPGRYEQYV.

The DNA of the CDR3 is TGCGCCAGCAGCTTGCATGGGAACTACAATGAGCAGTTCTTC. It encodes CASSLHGNYNEQFF. V gene TRBV5-1 combines with J gene TRBJ2-1; D is ambiguous. The CDR3 is 14 amino acids. Germline V gene sequence: CDR1 SGHRS, CDR2 YFSETQ. V dropped 1 base and J dropped 3 bases, with 8 bases sitting between them.

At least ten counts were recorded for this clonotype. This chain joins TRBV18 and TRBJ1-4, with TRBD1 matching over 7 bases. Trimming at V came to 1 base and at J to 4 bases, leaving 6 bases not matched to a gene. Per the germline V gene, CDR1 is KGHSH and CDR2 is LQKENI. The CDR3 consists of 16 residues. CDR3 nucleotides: TGTGCCAGCTCACCACTGGCGGACAGGCGTAATGAAAAACTGTTTTTT. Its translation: CASSPLADRRNEKLFF.

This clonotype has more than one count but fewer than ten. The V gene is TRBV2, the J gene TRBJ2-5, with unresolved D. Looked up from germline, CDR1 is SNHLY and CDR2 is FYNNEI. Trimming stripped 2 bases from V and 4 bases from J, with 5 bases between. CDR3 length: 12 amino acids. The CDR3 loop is CASSEYPETQYF. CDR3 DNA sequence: TGTGCCAGCAGTGAATATCCAGAGACCCAGTACTTC. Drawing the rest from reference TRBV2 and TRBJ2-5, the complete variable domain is EPEVTQTPSHQVTQMGQEVILRCVPISNHLYFYWYRQILGQKVEFLVSFYNNEISEKSEIFDDQFSVERPDGSNFTLKIRSTKLEDSAMYFCASSEYPETQYFGPGTRLLVL.

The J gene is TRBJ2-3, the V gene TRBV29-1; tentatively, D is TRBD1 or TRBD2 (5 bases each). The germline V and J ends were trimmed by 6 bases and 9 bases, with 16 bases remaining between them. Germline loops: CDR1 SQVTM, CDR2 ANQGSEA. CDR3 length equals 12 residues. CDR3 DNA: TGCAGCGTGCGGGCCAGGTGGGGGACGCAGTATTTT. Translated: CSVRARWGTQYF.

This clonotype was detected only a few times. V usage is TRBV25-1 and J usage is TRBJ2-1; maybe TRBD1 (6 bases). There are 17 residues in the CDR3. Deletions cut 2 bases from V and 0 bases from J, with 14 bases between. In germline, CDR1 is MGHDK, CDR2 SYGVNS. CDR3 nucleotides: TGTGCCAGCAGTGAACTTGGGACACGGAGCTCCTACAATGAGCAGTTCTTC. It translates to CASSELGTRSSYNEQFF.

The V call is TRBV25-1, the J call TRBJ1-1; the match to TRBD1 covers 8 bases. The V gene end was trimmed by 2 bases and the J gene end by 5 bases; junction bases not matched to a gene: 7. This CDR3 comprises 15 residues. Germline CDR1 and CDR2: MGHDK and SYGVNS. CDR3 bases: TGTGCCAGCAGTGAAGAAAACAGGGGGTGGACTGAAGCTTTCTTT. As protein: CASSEENRGWTEAFF.

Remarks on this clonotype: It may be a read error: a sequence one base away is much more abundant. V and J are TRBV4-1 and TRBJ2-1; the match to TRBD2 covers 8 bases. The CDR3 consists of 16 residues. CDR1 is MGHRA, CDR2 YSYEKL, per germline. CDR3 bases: TGCGCCAGCACCACCAGACTAGCGCGGCGGGTCAATGAGCACTTCTTC. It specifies CASTTRLARRVNEHFF.

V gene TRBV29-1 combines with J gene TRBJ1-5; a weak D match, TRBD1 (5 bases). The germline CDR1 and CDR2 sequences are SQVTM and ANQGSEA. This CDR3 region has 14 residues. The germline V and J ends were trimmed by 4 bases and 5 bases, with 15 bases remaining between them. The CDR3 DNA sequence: TGCAGCGTTGGCATGCAGGGAAAGGATCAGCCCCAGCATTTT. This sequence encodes CSVGMQGKDQPQHF.